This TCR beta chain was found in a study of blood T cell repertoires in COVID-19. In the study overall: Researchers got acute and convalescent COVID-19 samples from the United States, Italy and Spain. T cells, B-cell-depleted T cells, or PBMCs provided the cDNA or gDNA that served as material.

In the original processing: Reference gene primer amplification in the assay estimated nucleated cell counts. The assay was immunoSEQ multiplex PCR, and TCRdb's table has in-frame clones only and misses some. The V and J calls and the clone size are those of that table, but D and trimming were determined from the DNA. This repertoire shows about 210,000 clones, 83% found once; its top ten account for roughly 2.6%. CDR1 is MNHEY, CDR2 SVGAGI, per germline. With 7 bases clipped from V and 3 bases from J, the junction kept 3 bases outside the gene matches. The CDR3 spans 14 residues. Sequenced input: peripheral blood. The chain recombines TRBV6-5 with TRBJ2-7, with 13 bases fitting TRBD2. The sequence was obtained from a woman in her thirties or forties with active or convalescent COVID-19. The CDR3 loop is CASTWTSGSYEQYF. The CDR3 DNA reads TGTGCCAGCACCTGGACTAGCGGGAGCTACGAGCAGTACTTC.